This TCR beta chain was captured in a study of T cells in Graves' hyperthyroidism and ophthalmopathy (dated by TCRdb to between 2018 and 2021). About the full investigation: Peripheral blood was collected at initial diagnosis, before any treatment. A discovery cohort of roughly 96 patients, about 40 with Graves' ophthalmopathy and over 55 with stable Graves' hyperthyroidism, was used to find distinguishing TCR V-J signatures. Whether ophthalmopathy could be predicted prospectively was tested in an independent validation cohort made up of about 20 hyperthyroidism patients plus 17 patients who later progressed to ophthalmopathy. The 95 to 100 discovery patients were randomly divided into training and test sets at a 7:3 ratio. The study also compared thyroid tissue and blood T-cell repertoires from a handful of Graves' hyperthyroidism patients. Following sampling, methimazole starting at 30 mg daily was given to hyperthyroidism patients, and high-dose intravenous methylprednisolone was given to ophthalmopathy patients. TCR Vbeta CDR3 sequencing of 130 to 150 peripheral blood samples (under 45 ophthalmopathy, approximately 80 hyperthyroidism and roughly 17 progressor patients) is reported in the paper.

The TCR beta CDR3 regions were amplified from RNA transcripts. The TCR CDR3 was subjected to a first round of RT-PCR using the HTBI primer set and the Qiagen OneStep RT-PCR kit. Libraries were constructed in a second round of multiplex PCR, after which size selection and purification were carried out. The libraries were sequenced on an Illumina HiSeq2000 using paired-end 100 bp reads. Per the original workflow: SOAPnuke was used to process the raw data, with reads discarded if the reads contained adapters or uncalled bases, had a mean Phred below 15, or lacked an exact constant-primer or identifier match. High-quality paired reads were merged with COPE v1.2.5, and unique nucleotide sequences were defined as clonotypes. Clonotypes were aligned to IMGT TRBV, TRBD and TRBJ reference segments using MiTCR v1.1. The analysis was restricted to V-J combinations with a frequency above 0.0001, which together covered over 99% of the repertoires. A TCS score was defined as the ratio of F50 (clonal expansion) to E x V (chaos), with BLOSUM62-based TCRdist applied between CDR3 peptides within each V-J. Welch's t-statistics and random forest reduced several hundred V-J features to 13, which were used in a naive Bayes classifier (R e1071). TCRdb reprocessed the public reads (quality trimming at Q25 with fastp, clone calling with MiXCR) and kept in-frame beta chains. Entries that share a CDR3 protein sequence are merged under the most common genes and DNA. TCRdb's processing, not the authors', yielded these V and J calls. In all, the sample holds some 400,000 distinct CDR3 sequences, and roughly 13% of those were seen once. Approximately 11% of the sample is in the top ten clones.

General study outcomes and caveats: Most expanded thyroid clonotypes (frequency above 0.001) were also found in blood, which suggests that blood repertoires may mirror thyroid immune responses. No statistical method was used to set the sample size in advance, and investigators knew the group allocation. In validation, progression to ophthalmopathy was predicted by the model with around 70% sensitivity and just over 72% specificity, a median of roughly six months before onset. In cross-validation, a model built on a 13 V-J signature told ophthalmopathy apart from stable hyperthyroidism with approximately 91% sensitivity and roughly 81% specificity, and in testing the same model reached 80%/75%.

Inclusive of the bounding cysteine and phenylalanine, the CDR3 is 12 residues long. This entry keeps only the CDR3 DNA: 36 bases, framed from base 1. Trimming at the junction amounts to 2 bases on V and 9 bases on J, and the germline ends lie 8 bases apart. For CDR1 and CDR2, the germline V gene lists SGHVS and FQNEAQ. A patient counted as having stable Graves' hyperthyroidism if no progression to ophthalmopathy occurred over 18 months of follow-up. Hyperthyroidism patients were newly diagnosed, had a disease duration of under 2 months, and were aged 18 to 65 years. Exclusion was applied to patients with uncontrolled infections, other autoimmune diseases, pregnancy or lactation. Diagnoses relied on clinical symptoms, serum thyroxine and TRAb, thyroid ultrasound and orbital computed tomography. Ficoll-Paque density gradient centrifugation was used to isolate PBMCs from 9.5 to 10 ml of fresh peripheral blood. Total RNA was extracted using Trizol reagent, and RNA quality was assessed on an Agilent 2100 Bioanalyzer.

This clonotype was counted ten times or more. What this receptor recognizes is not known. Base-call qualities are not available, and no considerably larger clone is one nucleotide away. Material: blood. The V gene is TRBV7-8 and the J gene is TRBJ2-1; the D gene remains uncertain. This TCR was sampled from a woman in her fifties or sixties with Graves' hyperthyroidism. Here the CDR3 is given as CASSLPPGEQFF. The DNA sequence reads TGTGCCAGCAGCTTACCCCCAGGTGAGCAGTTCTTC.